This TCR beta chain appears in the sequencing data of a study of T cells in narcolepsy (dated by TCRdb to the late 2010s). With respect to the entire study: Patients with narcolepsy type 1 or type 2 (NT1, NT2) and healthy control donors were enrolled in the study. The study sought autoreactive T cells targeting hypocretin neuron self-antigens (hypocretin, TRIB2) in narcolepsy patients, using TCR Vbeta sequencing to track clonotypes in blood and CSF. Study-wide conclusions, independent of this receptor: According to the report, autoreactive clonotypes were detected serially in the blood of the same patients and of different patients, but not in healthy controls. HCRT-specific and TRIB2-specific autoreactive clonotypes were highlighted in plots that compared CD4+ T cell clonotypes in CSF versus blood from the same patient. Numbers of sequenced blood memory CD4+ clonotypes were comparable, averaging roughly 37,000 in patients and over 30,000 in controls. Certain blood memory CD4+ repertoires from patients and controls had no sequences that matched autoreactive T cell clones.

For this clone: Its antigen is unknown. Base qualities are not provided; no much larger clone lies one nucleotide away.

For TCR Vbeta sequencing, memory CD4+ T cells were sorted ex vivo from the peripheral blood of narcolepsy patients and healthy controls. The CDR3 numbers 17 residues from cysteine through phenylalanine. Only the CDR3 region is kept as DNA, spanning 51 bases read in frame from base 1. Library construction relied on the immunoSEQ multiplex PCR assay. TCRdb holds this immuneACCESS table with in-frame rearrangements only. Some clones are missing; in checked studies, unresolved V genes explain under half, and the rest has no known cause. The sample table lists 35,000 to 40,000 clones, over 75% of them with a count of one. Of the sample, approximately 1.6% is held by the ten largest clones.

The sequenced sample was CD45RA- memory CD4+ T cells from PBMCs. According to the study, the label for this sample's cell subset or site signals: memory T cells sorted ex vivo from peripheral blood. The sequence derives from a human donor with narcolepsy. The chain links TRBV21-1 with TRBJ1-2; no DNA check was done on the table's D call, TRBD1. TRBV21-1 is labeled a pseudogene. CDR3 sequence: CASRKHVGYRKTYGYTF. In nucleotide form, the sequence is TGTGCCAGCAGAAAGCATGTAGGCTACAGAAAGACCTATGGCTACACCTTC.